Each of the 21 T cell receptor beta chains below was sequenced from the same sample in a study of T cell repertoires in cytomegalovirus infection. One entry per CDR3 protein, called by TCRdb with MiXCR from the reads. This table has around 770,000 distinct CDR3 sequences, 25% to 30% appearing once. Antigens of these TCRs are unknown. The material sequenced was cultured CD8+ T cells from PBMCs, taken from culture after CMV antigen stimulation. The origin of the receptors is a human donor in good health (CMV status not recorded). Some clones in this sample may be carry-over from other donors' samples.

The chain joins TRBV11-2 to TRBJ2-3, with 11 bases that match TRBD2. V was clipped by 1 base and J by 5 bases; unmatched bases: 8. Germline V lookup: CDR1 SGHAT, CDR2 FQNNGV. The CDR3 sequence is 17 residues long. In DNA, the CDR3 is TGTGCCAGCAGCTTAGTTAGCGGGGGGGCCTTAAGAGATACGCAGTATTTT. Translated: CASSLVSGGALRDTQYF.

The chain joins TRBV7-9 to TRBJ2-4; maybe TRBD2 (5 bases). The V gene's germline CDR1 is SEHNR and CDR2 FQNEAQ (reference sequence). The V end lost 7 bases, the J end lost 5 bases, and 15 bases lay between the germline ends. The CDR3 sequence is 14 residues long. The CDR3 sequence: CASTQDSEENIQYF. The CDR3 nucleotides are TGTGCCAGCACCCAGGATTCGGAGGAAAACATTCAGTACTTC.

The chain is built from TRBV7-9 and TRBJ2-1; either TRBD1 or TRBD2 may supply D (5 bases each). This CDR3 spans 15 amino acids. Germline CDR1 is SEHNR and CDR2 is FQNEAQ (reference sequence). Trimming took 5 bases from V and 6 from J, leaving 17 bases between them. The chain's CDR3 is CASSHPGPHSNEQFF. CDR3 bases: TGTGCCAGCAGCCACCCGGGACCCCACTCCAATGAGCAGTTCTTC. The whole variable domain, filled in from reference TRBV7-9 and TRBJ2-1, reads DTGVSQNPRHKITKRGQNVTFRCDPISEHNRLYWYRQTLGQGPEFLTYFQNEAQLEKSRLLSDRFSAERPKGSFSTLEIQRTEQGDSAMYLCASSHPGPHSNEQFFGPGTRLTVL.

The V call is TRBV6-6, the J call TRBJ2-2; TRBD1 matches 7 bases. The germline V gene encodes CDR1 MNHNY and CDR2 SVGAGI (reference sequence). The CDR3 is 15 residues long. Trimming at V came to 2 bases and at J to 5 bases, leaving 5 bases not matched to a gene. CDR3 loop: CASSYGTEATGELFF. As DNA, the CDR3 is TGTGCCAGCAGTTACGGGACAGAGGCGACCGGGGAGCTGTTTTTT.

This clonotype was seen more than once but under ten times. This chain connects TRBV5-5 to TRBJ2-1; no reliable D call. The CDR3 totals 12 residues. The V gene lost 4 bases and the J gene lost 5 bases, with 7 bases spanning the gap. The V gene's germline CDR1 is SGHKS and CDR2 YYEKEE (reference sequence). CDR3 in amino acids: CASSRLHNEQFF. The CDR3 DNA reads TGTGCCAGCAGCCGACTTCACAATGAGCAGTTCTTC.

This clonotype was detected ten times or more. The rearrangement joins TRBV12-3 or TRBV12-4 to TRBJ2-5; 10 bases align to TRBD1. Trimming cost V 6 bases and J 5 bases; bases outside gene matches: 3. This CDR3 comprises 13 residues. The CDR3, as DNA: TGTGCCAGCAGCGACAGGGGGCGGGAGACCCAGTACTTC. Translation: CASSDRGRETQYF.

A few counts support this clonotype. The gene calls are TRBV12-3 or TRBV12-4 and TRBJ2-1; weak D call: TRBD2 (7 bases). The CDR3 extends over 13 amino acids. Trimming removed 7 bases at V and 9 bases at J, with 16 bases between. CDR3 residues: CASNVGGRGEQFF. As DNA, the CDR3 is TGTGCCAGCAACGTGGGGGGGCGGGGTGAGCAGTTCTTC.

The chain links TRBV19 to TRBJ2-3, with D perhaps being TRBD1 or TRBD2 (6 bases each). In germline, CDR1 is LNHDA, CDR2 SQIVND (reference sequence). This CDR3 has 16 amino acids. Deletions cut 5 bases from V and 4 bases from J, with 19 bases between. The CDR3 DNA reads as TGTGCCAGTAGTCTTCTCCCGGGGGCCATAGCAGATACGCAGTATTTT. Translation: CASSLLPGAIADTQYF. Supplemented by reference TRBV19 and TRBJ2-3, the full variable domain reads DGGITQSPKYLFRKEGQNVTLSCEQNLNHDAMYWYRQDPGQGLRLIYYSQIVNDFQKGDIAEGYSVSREKKESFPLTVTSAQKNPTAFYLCASSLLPGAIADTQYFGPGTRLTVL.

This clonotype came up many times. CDR3 loop: CASSYSAPGGLYGYTF. The DNA of the CDR3 is TGTGCCAGCAGTTACTCAGCCCCGGGGGGGCTCTATGGCTACACCTTC. The chain links TRBV6-2 or TRBV6-3 to TRBJ1-2; D perhaps matches TRBD1 (6 bases). V was shortened by 0 bases and J by 4 bases, with 15 bases between the two germline ends. This CDR3 region has 16 residues. The germline CDR1 and CDR2 sequences are MNHEY and SVGEGT.

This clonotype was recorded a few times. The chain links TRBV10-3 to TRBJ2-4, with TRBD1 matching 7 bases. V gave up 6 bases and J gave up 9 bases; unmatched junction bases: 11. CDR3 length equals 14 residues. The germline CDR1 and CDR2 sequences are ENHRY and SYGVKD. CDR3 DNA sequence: TGTGCCATCAGCCCAACAGGGGAGACGACCATTCAGTACTTC. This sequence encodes CAISPTGETTIQYF.

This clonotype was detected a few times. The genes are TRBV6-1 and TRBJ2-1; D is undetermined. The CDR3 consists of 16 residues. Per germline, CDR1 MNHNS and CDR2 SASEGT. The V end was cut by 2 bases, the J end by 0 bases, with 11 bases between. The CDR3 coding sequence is TGTGCCAGCAGTGAACAGGCCCCCTTCTCCTACAATGAGCAGTTCTTC. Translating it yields CASSEQAPFSYNEQFF.

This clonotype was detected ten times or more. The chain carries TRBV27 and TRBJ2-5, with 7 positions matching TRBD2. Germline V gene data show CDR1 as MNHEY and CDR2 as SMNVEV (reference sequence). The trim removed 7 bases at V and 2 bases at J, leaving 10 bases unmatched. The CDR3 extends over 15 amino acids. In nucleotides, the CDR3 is TGTGCCAGCAACTTCCTAGCCGGGGGGCAAGAGACCCAGTACTTC. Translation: CASNFLAGGQETQYF.

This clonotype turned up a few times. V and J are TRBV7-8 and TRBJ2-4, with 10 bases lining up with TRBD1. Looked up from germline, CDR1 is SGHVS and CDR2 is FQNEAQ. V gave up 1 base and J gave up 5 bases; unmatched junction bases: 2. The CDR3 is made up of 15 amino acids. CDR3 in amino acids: CASSLDGTGENIQYF. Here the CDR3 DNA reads TGTGCCAGCAGCTTAGATGGGACAGGGGAAAACATTCAGTACTTC.

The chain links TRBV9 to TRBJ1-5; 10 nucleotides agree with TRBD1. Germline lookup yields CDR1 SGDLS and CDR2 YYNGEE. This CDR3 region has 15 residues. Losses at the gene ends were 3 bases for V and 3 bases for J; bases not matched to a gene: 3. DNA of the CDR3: TGTGCCAGCAGCGCGGGGACAGGGGACAATCAGCCCCAGCATTTT. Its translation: CASSAGTGDNQPQHF.

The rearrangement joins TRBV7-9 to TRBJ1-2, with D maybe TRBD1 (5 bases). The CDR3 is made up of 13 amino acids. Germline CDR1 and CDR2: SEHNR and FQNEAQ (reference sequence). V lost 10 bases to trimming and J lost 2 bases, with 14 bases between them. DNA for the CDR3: TGTGCCACCTCCGCGGGGGGAAACTATGGCTACACCTTC. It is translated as CATSAGGNYGYTF.

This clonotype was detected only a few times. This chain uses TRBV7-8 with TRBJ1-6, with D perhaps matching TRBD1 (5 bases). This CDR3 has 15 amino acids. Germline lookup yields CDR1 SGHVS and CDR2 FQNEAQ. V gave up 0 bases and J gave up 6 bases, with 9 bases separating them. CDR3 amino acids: CASSLAQTVNSPLHF. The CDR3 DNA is TGTGCCAGCAGCTTAGCGCAGACAGTTAATTCACCCCTCCACTTT.

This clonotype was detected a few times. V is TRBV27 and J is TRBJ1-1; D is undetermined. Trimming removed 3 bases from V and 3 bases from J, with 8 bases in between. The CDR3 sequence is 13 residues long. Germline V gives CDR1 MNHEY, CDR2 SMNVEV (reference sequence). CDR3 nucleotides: TGTGCCAGCAGTTTGGGGTCTGACACTGAAGCTTTCTTT. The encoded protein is CASSLGSDTEAFF.

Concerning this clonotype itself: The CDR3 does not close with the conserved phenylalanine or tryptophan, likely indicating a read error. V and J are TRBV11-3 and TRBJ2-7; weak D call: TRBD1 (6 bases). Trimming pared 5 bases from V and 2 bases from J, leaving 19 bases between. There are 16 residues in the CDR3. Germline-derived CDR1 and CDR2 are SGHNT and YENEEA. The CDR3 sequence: CASSRYETGQTYEQYA. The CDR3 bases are TGTGCCAGCAGCCGATACGAGACCGGACAGACCTACGAGCAGTACGCC.

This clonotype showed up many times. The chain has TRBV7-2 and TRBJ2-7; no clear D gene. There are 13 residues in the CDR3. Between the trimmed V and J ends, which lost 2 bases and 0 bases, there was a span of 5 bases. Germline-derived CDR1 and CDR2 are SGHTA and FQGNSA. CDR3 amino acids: CASSLSVSYEQYV. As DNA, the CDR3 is TGTGCCAGCAGCTTATCGGTCTCCTACGAGCAGTACGTC.

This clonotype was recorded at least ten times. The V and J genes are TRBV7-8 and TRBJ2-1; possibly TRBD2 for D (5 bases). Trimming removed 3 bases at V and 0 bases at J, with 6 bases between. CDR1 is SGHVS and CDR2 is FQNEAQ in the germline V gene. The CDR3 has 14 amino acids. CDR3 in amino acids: CASSFRGSYNEQFF. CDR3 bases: TGTGCCAGCAGCTTCCGGGGCTCCTACAATGAGCAGTTCTTC.

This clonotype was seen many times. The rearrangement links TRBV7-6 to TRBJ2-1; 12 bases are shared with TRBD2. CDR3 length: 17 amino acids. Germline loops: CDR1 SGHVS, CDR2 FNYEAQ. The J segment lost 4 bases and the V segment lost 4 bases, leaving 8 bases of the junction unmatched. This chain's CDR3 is CASSYAPTSGGYNEQFF. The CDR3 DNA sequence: TGTGCCAGCAGCTACGCTCCGACTAGCGGGGGTTACAATGAGCAGTTCTTC.